A single sample is the source of the 15 T cell receptor beta chains below, sequenced in a study of T cell responses to AZD1222 COVID-19 vaccine. Profiling relied on immunoSEQ multiplex PCR, and the TCRdb table lists in-frame clones only, not all of them. The data hold approximately 210,000 clones, with roughly nine tenths observed a single time. Sequencing was performed on peripheral blood, taken 28 days after the second AZD1222 dose. The receptors here all came from an adult who received the AZD1222 COVID-19 vaccine.

The CDR3 is CASSSTSGSDEQFF. In nucleotides, the CDR3 is TGTGCCAGCAGCAGTACTAGCGGGAGCGATGAGCAGTTCTTC. The chain recombines TRBV3-1 (or the pseudogene TRBV3-2) with TRBJ2-1; 11 bases are shared with TRBD2. Per germline, CDR1 LGHDT and CDR2 YNNKEL (reference sequence). This CDR3 is 14 amino acids long. Trimming at V came to 5 bases and at J to 8 bases, leaving 5 bases not matched to a gene.

This chain connects TRBV24-1 to TRBJ2-6, with TRBD1 matching 10 bases. The germline V gene encodes CDR1 KGHDR and CDR2 SFDVKD. The trim removed 3 bases at V and 2 bases at J, leaving 0 bases unmatched. CDR3 length equals 16 residues. CDR3 sequence reads: CATSDGTGAGANVLTF. CDR3 in DNA: TGTGCCACCAGTGATGGGACAGGGGCTGGGGCCAACGTCCTGACTTTC.

The chain uses TRBV9 and TRBJ2-6; TRBD1 aligns across 7 bases. From germline, CDR1 is SGDLS and CDR2 YYNGEE. With V trimmed by 4 bases and J by 5 bases, 9 bases remained unmatched. The CDR3 covers 16 residues. The CDR3 bases are TGTGCCAGCAGCATCTCACAGGGGAGAAGGGCCAACGTCCTGACTTTC. Translating it yields CASSISQGRRANVLTF.

V and J are TRBV28 and TRBJ1-4; the D gene is possibly TRBD1 (5 bases). The germline V gene encodes CDR1 MDHEN and CDR2 SYDVKM. The germline V and J ends were trimmed by 3 bases and 6 bases, with 11 bases remaining between them. The length of the CDR3 is 14 residues. CDR3 coding DNA: TGTGCCAGCAGTTTGGGGGGGAAGGATGAAAAACTGTTTTTT. Translated: CASSLGGKDEKLFF.

This clone was seen once. V usage is TRBV28 and J usage is TRBJ2-7; D is uncertain. Germline lookup yields CDR1 MDHEN and CDR2 SYDVKM. V lost 5 bases, J lost 0 bases, and 14 bases lay in between. The CDR3 length is 15 residues. The CDR3, as DNA: TGTGCCAGCAGTCCCCCGATAGAGCGCTCCTACGAGCAGTACTTC. Amino acids: CASSPPIERSYEQYF.

The rearrangement joins TRBV7-2 to TRBJ2-1; 9 bases match TRBD2. V shed 5 bases and J 16 bases; nucleotides not matched to a gene: 12. Germline V gives CDR1 SGHTA, CDR2 FQGNSA. This CDR3 spans 13 amino acids. The CDR3 reads CASSTKRLAGYFF. The CDR3, as DNA: TGTGCCAGCAGCACCAAGCGCCTAGCGGGATACTTCTTC.

The V call is TRBV4-1, the J call TRBJ1-2; D ambiguous. The CDR3 spans 16 residues. The V and J ends lost 0 bases and 3 bases respectively, with 14 bases between them. The germline V gene encodes CDR1 MGHRA and CDR2 YSYEKL. CDR3 bases: TGCGCCAGCAGCCAAGAGAGGCTCCTTCCCGACTATGGCTACACCTTC. This sequence encodes CASSQERLLPDYGYTF.

The V call is TRBV4-2, the J call TRBJ2-3; 13 bases map to TRBD2. The CDR3 loop spans 15 amino acids. The germline gives CDR1 LGHNA, CDR2 YNFKEQ. V gave up 7 bases and J gave up 3 bases; unmatched junction bases: 4. CDR3 coding DNA: TGTGCCAGCACCCGGACTAGCGGGAGTACAGATACGCAGTATTTT. Amino acids: CASTRTSGSTDTQYF.

This chain connects TRBV27 to TRBJ2-5, with TRBD2 matching over 9 bases. This CDR3 region has 14 residues. Trimming cost V 0 bases and J 4 bases; bases outside gene matches: 0. Germline V gene sequence: CDR1 MNHEY, CDR2 SMNVEV (reference sequence). The CDR3 region has the DNA TGTGCCAGCAGTTTATCAGCGGGAGGAGAGACCCAGTACTTC. It translates to CASSLSAGGETQYF.

The chain recombines TRBV9 with TRBJ2-1; 10 nucleotides agree with TRBD2. The CDR3 sequence is 14 residues long. V lost 1 base, J lost 9 bases, and 4 bases stayed unmatched. CDR1 SGDLS and CDR2 YYNGEE come from the germline V gene. The CDR3 is CASSVSGRATEQFF. CDR3 bases: TGTGCCAGCAGCGTAAGCGGGAGGGCCACTGAGCAGTTCTTC.

With regard to this clone: Germline and junction disagree at one end, which may indicate a read error. V gene TRBV7-7 combines with J gene TRBJ2-1; tentatively, D is TRBD2 (6 bases). The CDR3 is 15 amino acids. The germline CDR1 and CDR2 sequences are SSHAT and FNYEAQ (reference sequence). The CDR3 reads CASSLAAGPYNEQFF. CDR3 sequence (DNA): TGTGCTAGCAGCTTAGCAGCGGGCCCCTACAATGAGCAGTTCTTC. The full variable domain, rest sourced from reference TRBV7-7 and TRBJ2-1, is GAGVSQSPRYKVTKRGQDVTLRCDPISSHATLYWYQQALGQGPEFLTYFNYEAQPDKSGLPSDRFSAERPEGSISTLTIQRTEQRDSAMYRCASSLAAGPYNEQFFGPGTRLTVL.

The chain is built from TRBV7-2 and TRBJ1-5; possibly TRBD1 for D (5 bases). Germline V gene data show CDR1 as SGHTA and CDR2 as FQGNSA. CDR3 size: 14 residues. Between the trimmed V and J ends, which lost 5 bases and 3 bases, there was a span of 11 bases. CDR3 region: CASSAVRDNQPQHF. CDR3 in DNA: TGTGCCAGCAGCGCCGTCAGGGACAATCAGCCCCAGCATTTT.

The chain combines TRBV7-9 with TRBJ2-1, with 10 bases matching TRBD2. With V trimmed by 4 bases and J by 9 bases, 9 bases remained unmatched. Germline values: CDR1 SEHNR, CDR2 FQNEAQ (reference sequence). The CDR3 spans 15 residues. The CDR3 DNA reads TGTGCCAGCAGCTCCCCTAGCGGGAGTACCGGTGAGCAGTTCTTC. This gives the protein CASSSPSGSTGEQFF.

The rearrangement links TRBV7-2 to TRBJ1-5; 8 bases match TRBD1. The CDR3 runs to 16 residues. With 2 bases clipped from V and 7 bases from J, the junction kept 10 bases outside the gene matches. Germline assignment: CDR1 SGHTA and CDR2 FQGNSA. The CDR3 DNA reads as TGTGCCAGCAGCTTAACGGCGACAGGGGTGGGCCAGCCCCAGCATTTT. Residues: CASSLTATGVGQPQHF.

The rearrangement links TRBV19 to TRBJ1-2; maybe TRBD1 (6 bases). V was cut by 7 bases and J by 0 bases, with 15 bases left in between. Germline V gene data show CDR1 as LNHDA and CDR2 as SQIVND (reference sequence). This CDR3 comprises 15 residues. The CDR3 DNA reads as TGTGCCAGTAATGTAGGGGGATCAGCTAACTATGGCTACACCTTC. This encodes CASNVGGSANYGYTF.